This passage covers 32 T cell receptor beta chains from one sample sequenced in a study of blood T cell repertoires in COVID-19 (dated by TCRdb to 2020 to 2021). The library was obtained by the immunoSEQ multiplex PCR assay. This immuneACCESS table, as held by TCRdb, lists in-frame sequences with V and J called but not all clones. Of the missing ones, under half trace to an unresolved V gene in checked studies; the others have no known cause. This sample comprises roughly 180,000 clones, roughly three quarters of them detected only once. Approximately 15% of the sample is taken by the ten largest. Sample: PBMCs or T cells enriched from blood (not recorded which). The source is a man aged 55 to 70 who had been exposed to COVID-19.

V gene TRBV7-2 combines with J gene TRBJ2-1, with TRBD2 matching over 10 bases. V shed 0 bases and J 3 bases; nucleotides not matched to a gene: 2. From germline, CDR1 is SGHTA and CDR2 FQGNSA. There are 16 residues in the CDR3. In nucleotides, the CDR3 is TGTGCCAGCAGCTTAGCGGTAGCGGGAGGCTACAATGAGCAGTTCTTC. As protein: CASSLAVAGGYNEQFF. Filled out from reference TRBV7-2 and TRBJ2-1, the complete variable domain reads GAGVSQSPSNKVTEKGKDVELRCDPISGHTALYWYRQSLGQGLEFLIYFQGNSAPDKSGLPSDRFSAERTGGSVSTLTIQRTQQEDSAVYLCASSLAVAGGYNEQFFGPGTRLTVL.

This sequence joins TRBV28 and TRBJ1-2; 9 nucleotides align to TRBD1. Germline lookup yields CDR1 MDHEN and CDR2 SYDVKM. With 2 bases clipped from V and 7 bases from J, the junction kept 5 bases outside the gene matches. The CDR3 loop spans 14 amino acids. The CDR3 region has the DNA TGTGCCAGCAGTTTACCGGGACAGGGAAGTGGCTACACCTTC. Encoded protein: CASSLPGQGSGYTF.

The rearrangement joins TRBV5-1 to TRBJ2-7; 7 nucleotides match TRBD1. V lost 7 bases to trimming and J lost 4 bases; unmatched junction nucleotides: 11. The V gene's germline CDR1 is SGHRS and CDR2 YFSETQ. The CDR3 sequence is 14 residues long. CDR3 sequence reads: CASSLGTESYEQYF. CDR3 DNA: TGCGCCAGCTCTTTGGGGACAGAGTCTTACGAGCAGTACTTC.

In its sample, this clone was seen many times. The rearrangement links TRBV21-1 to TRBJ1-5; the DNA was not compared with TRBD1, the D call given in the table. TRBV21-1 is a documented pseudogene. The CDR3 length is 17 residues. CDR3: CASSNSQGSFGNQPQHF. In nucleotides, the CDR3 is TGTGCCAGCAGCAATTCACAGGGTTCGTTTGGGAATCAGCCCCAGCATTTT.

The rearrangement links TRBV11-3 to TRBJ2-3, with TRBD1 identical over 8 bases. Germline V CDR1 and CDR2: SGHNT, YENEEA. This CDR3 has 16 amino acids. With 6 bases clipped from V and 0 bases from J, the junction kept 8 bases outside the gene matches. CDR3 sequence reads: CASRFGQGGSTDTQYF. For the CDR3, the DNA is TGTGCCAGCAGATTCGGACAGGGCGGTAGCACAGATACGCAGTATTTT.

Within the sample, this clone is medium-sized. The chain couples TRBV6-9 to TRBJ2-7, with TRBD2 matching 13 bases. CDR1 and CDR2 (germline): MNHGY, SVAAGI. V lost 4 bases and J lost 7; bases outside the gene matches: 7. The CDR3 runs to 15 residues. DNA for the CDR3: TGTGCCAGCAGTTCGGGACTAGCGGGACCGCGGGAGCAGTACTTC. Its protein product is CASSSGLAGPREQYF.

This clone has just one count. V usage is TRBV6-4 and J usage is TRBJ2-3; D is perhaps TRBD2 (5 bases). This CDR3 is built from 13 residues. The germline V gene encodes CDR1 MRHNA and CDR2 SNTAGT. V dropped 3 bases and J dropped 1 base, with 5 bases sitting between them. Here the CDR3 DNA reads TGTGCCAGCAGTGAACTAGGCACAGATACGCAGTATTTT. Residues: CASSELGTDTQYF.

The CDR3 here is CASSLTGFTEAFF. CDR3 DNA: TGTGCCAGCAGCCTCACAGGGTTCACTGAAGCTTTCTTT. The gene calls are TRBV14 and TRBJ1-1; TRBD1 is a possible D gene (6 bases). Germline loops: CDR1 SGHDN, CDR2 FVKESK. V lost 4 bases and J 4 bases, leaving 10 bases between the germline ends. The CDR3 runs to 13 residues. The full variable domain, in which reference TRBV14 and TRBJ1-1 provide the parts outside the CDR3, is EAGVTQFPSHSVIEKGQTVTLRCDPISGHDNLYWYRRVMGKEIKFLLHFVKESKQDESGMPNNRFLAERTGGTYSTLKVQPAELEDSGVYFCASSLTGFTEAFFGQGTRLTVV.

The chain joins TRBV14 to TRBJ1-5; D unresolved. CDR1 is SGHDN, CDR2 FVKESK, per germline. This CDR3 has 14 amino acids. The V end was cut by 7 bases, the J end by 1 base, with 11 bases between. The CDR3 bases are TGTGCCAGCAACCACCTCAGAAGCAATCAGCCCCAGCATTTT. Encoded protein: CASNHLRSNQPQHF.

The chain recombines TRBV6-5 with TRBJ1-3; TRBD1 might be the D (5 bases). The CDR3 runs to 15 residues. Trimming took 6 bases from V and 2 from J, leaving 14 bases between them. The germline V gene has CDR1 MNHEY and CDR2 SVGAGI. CDR3 DNA sequence: TGTGCCAGCAGGTCCGACGGGGGAGCTGGAAACACCATATATTTT. This translates into CASRSDGGAGNTIYF.

In its sample, this clone was seen once. The V and J genes are TRBV5-6 and TRBJ2-2; TRBD2 matches 12 bases. The germline gives CDR1 SGHDT, CDR2 YYEEEE. V shed 4 bases and J 3 bases; nucleotides not matched to a gene: 4. This CDR3 spans 16 amino acids. The CDR3 sequence is CASSQRLAGDTGELFF. The CDR3, as DNA: TGTGCCAGCAGCCAACGACTAGCGGGGGACACCGGGGAGCTGTTTTTT.

The V and J genes are TRBV2 and TRBJ2-7; 9 positions agree with TRBD1. Germline V lookup: CDR1 SNHLY, CDR2 FYNNEI. This CDR3 region has 15 residues. V trimming: 10 bases; J trimming: 5 bases; junction bases outside the gene matches: 15. The CDR3 sequence is CAILPRDRDSHEQYF. The CDR3, as DNA: TGTGCCATTCTTCCCCGGGACAGGGATTCCCACGAGCAGTACTTC. Supplemented by reference TRBV2 and TRBJ2-7, the full variable domain reads EPEVTQTPSHQVTQMGQEVILRCVPISNHLYFYWYRQILGQKVEFLVSFYNNEISEKSEIFDDQFSVERPDGSNFTLKIRSTKLEDSAMYFCAILPRDRDSHEQYFGPGTRLTVT.

The chain combines TRBV27 with TRBJ1-3; a possible D gene is TRBD1 (6 bases). The CDR3 extends over 15 amino acids. The V end lost 6 bases, the J end lost 4 bases, and 16 bases lay between the germline ends. Per the germline V gene, CDR1 is MNHEY and CDR2 is SMNVEV (reference sequence). CDR3 sequence reads: CASSLTGLGGNTIYF. The CDR3, as DNA: TGTGCCAGCAGCTTGACAGGCTTGGGGGGAAACACCATATATTTT.

This chain connects TRBV19 to TRBJ2-3, with 8 bases fitting TRBD1. Germline CDR1 reads LNHDA; CDR2 reads SQIVND (reference sequence). The CDR3 totals 15 residues. V lost 6 bases, J lost 4 bases, and 9 bases stayed unmatched. The CDR3 is CASRPRQGRADTQYF. The CDR3 DNA is TGTGCCAGTAGACCTAGACAGGGGAGAGCAGATACGCAGTATTTT.

The chain carries TRBV25-1 and TRBJ2-7; D remains ambiguous. The germline CDR1 and CDR2 sequences are MGHDK and SYGVNS. V dropped 2 bases and J dropped 4 bases, with 15 bases sitting between them. This CDR3 comprises 15 residues. The CDR3 protein is CASSENGVRWYEQYF. The CDR3 DNA is TGTGCCAGCAGTGAAAATGGAGTTAGGTGGTACGAGCAGTACTTC.

This sequence joins TRBV28 and TRBJ1-2; TRBD1 aligns across 10 bases. Germline-derived CDR1 and CDR2 are MDHEN and SYDVKM. This CDR3 is 14 amino acids long. V lost 6 bases to trimming and J lost 3 bases; unmatched junction nucleotides: 4. CDR3 in DNA: TGTGCCAGCAGGGAAGGGACAGGGGACTATGGCTACACCTTC. Amino acid sequence: CASREGTGDYGYTF.

V usage is TRBV24-1 and J usage is TRBJ2-3; 7 bases align to TRBD1. This CDR3 spans 15 amino acids. V shed 3 bases, J shed 6 bases, and the junction held 8 bases outside the gene matches. The V gene's germline CDR1 is KGHDR and CDR2 SFDVKD. DNA for the CDR3: TGTGCCACCAGTGATGCCCCGACAGGGTTGGATACGCAGTATTTT. Its translation is CATSDAPTGLDTQYF.

CDR3 sequence (DNA): TGTGCCAGCAGCTCCGATGGGGCAGTAGGTCCGTTCTTC. This sequence encodes CASSSDGAVGPFF. The chain links TRBV7-9 to TRBJ2-1; possible D gene TRBD1, 5 bases. The germline V gene has CDR1 SEHNR and CDR2 FQNEAQ (reference sequence). The CDR3 consists of 13 residues. V was shortened by 4 bases and J by 15 bases, with 19 bases between the two germline ends.

The chain uses TRBV5-1 and TRBJ2-7; TRBD2 might be the D (6 bases). This CDR3 is built from 12 residues. Deletions cut 3 bases from V and 6 bases from J, with 10 bases between. The germline V gene has CDR1 SGHRS and CDR2 YFSETQ. Written as DNA, the CDR3 is TGCGCCAGCAGCTGGGACGGGGGCGAGCAGTACTTC. Its translation is CASSWDGGEQYF.

The chain couples TRBV14 to TRBJ2-3; a possible D gene is TRBD2 (6 bases). CDR3 size: 14 residues. Deletions cut 4 bases from V and 5 bases from J, with 13 bases between. CDR1 and CDR2 from the germline V gene are SGHDN and FVKESK. Here the CDR3 reads CASSPAGRGDTQYF. The CDR3 coding sequence is TGTGCCAGCAGCCCTGCGGGGCGAGGAGATACGCAGTATTTT.

Written as DNA, the CDR3 is TGTGCCAGCAGCTTAATCGCAGGGGAGCGCGAAAAACTGTTTTTT. Its protein product is CASSLIAGEREKLFF. The rearrangement links TRBV7-2 to TRBJ1-4, with D possibly matching TRBD1 (6 bases). V lost 2 bases, J lost 8 bases, and 15 bases lay in between. This CDR3 is 15 amino acids long. CDR1 and CDR2 from the germline V gene are SGHTA and FQGNSA.

The chain recombines TRBV28 with TRBJ2-3; 9 bases agree with TRBD1. Germline lookup yields CDR1 MDHEN and CDR2 SYDVKM. J gave up 2 bases and V 8 bases, and 5 bases lay outside the gene matches. The CDR3 has 14 amino acids. CDR3 nucleotide sequence: TGTGCCAGCGGAACAGGGGGCTTCACAGATACGCAGTATTTT. Translated, it gives CASGTGGFTDTQYF.

This clone showed up just a few times. The V gene is TRBV30, the J gene TRBJ2-5; TRBD1 aligns across 12 bases. CDR3 length: 14 residues. Germline V lookup: CDR1 GTSNPN, CDR2 SVGIG (reference sequence). V trimming: 4 bases; J trimming: 5 bases; junction bases outside the gene matches: 5. The CDR3, as DNA: TGTGCCTGGAAAGGGGACAGGGGGCAGGAGACCCAGTACTTC. Its translation: CAWKGDRGQETQYF.

The chain combines TRBV9 with TRBJ2-7; TRBD2 agrees at 7 bases. V shed 0 bases and J 3 bases; nucleotides not matched to a gene: 12. Germline V gene data show CDR1 as SGDLS and CDR2 as YYNGEE. CDR3 length: 17 residues. CDR3 sequence reads: CASSVAPAGRGNYEQYF. The CDR3 bases are TGTGCCAGCAGCGTAGCCCCGGCCGGGCGGGGGAACTACGAGCAGTACTTC.

The rearrangement uses TRBV27 and TRBJ2-2; 8 positions match TRBD1. The CDR3 is made up of 14 amino acids. The V and J ends lost 6 bases and 5 bases, in that order; junction bases with no gene match: 5. Per the germline V gene, CDR1 is MNHEY and CDR2 is SMNVEV (reference sequence). The CDR3 protein is CASRPGQDTGELFF. CDR3 nucleotide sequence: TGTGCCAGCAGACCGGGACAGGATACCGGGGAGCTGTTTTTT.

This clone was detected only a few times. The chain is built from TRBV10-3 and TRBJ2-1; 11 bases fit TRBD2. The CDR3 has 19 amino acids. The germline V gene has CDR1 ENHRY and CDR2 SYGVKD. V lost 0 bases to trimming and J lost 0 bases; unmatched junction nucleotides: 7. The CDR3 nucleotides are TGTGCCATCAGTGAGTCAAAAACTAGCGGGAGCCGCTCCTACAATGAGCAGTTCTTC. This encodes CAISESKTSGSRSYNEQFF.

The rearrangement uses TRBV30 and TRBJ1-2, with unresolved D. This CDR3 spans 12 amino acids. CDR1 is GTSNPN, CDR2 SVGIG, per germline (reference sequence). With 0 bases removed from V and 5 bases from J, the gap between germline ends came to 7 bases. Here the CDR3 DNA reads TGTGCCTGGAGTGTATTGACATATGGCTACACCTTC. This codes for CAWSVLTYGYTF. The complete variable domain, with remaining parts taken from reference TRBV30 and TRBJ1-2, reads SQTIHQWPATLVQPVGSPLSLECTVEGTSNPNLYWYRQAAGRGLQLLFYSVGIGQISSEVPQNLSASRPQDRQFILSSKKLLLSDSGFYLCAWSVLTYGYTFGSGTRLTVV.

This chain uses TRBV28 with TRBJ1-1; 7 positions match TRBD1. CDR1 is MDHEN, CDR2 SYDVKM, per germline. With 5 bases clipped from V and 8 bases from J, the junction kept 5 bases outside the gene matches. This CDR3 region has 12 residues. The CDR3 sequence: CASSTRQGEAFF. The DNA for the CDR3 is TGTGCCAGCAGTACACGACAGGGAGAAGCTTTCTTT.

As regards this clone: The sample carries other DNA sequences with the same CDR3. V gene TRBV12-3 or TRBV12-4 combines with J gene TRBJ1-3, with D unresolved. The V and J ends lost 3 bases and 3 bases respectively, with 6 bases between them. The CDR3 length is 13 residues. DNA of the CDR3: TGTGCCAGCAGTTTGGGCAGTGGAAACACCATATATTTT. Encoded protein: CASSLGSGNTIYF.

This clone was seen once. The chain couples TRBV29-1 to TRBJ2-2; 14 bases map to TRBD2. V trimming: 7 bases; J trimming: 4 bases; junction bases outside the gene matches: 5. Germline CDR1 SQVTM, CDR2 ANQGSEA. The length of the CDR3 is 15 residues. The CDR3 bases are TGCAGCGCAGGACTAGCGGGAGGACTCACCGGGGAGCTGTTTTTT. Its protein is CSAGLAGGLTGELFF.

The V and J genes are TRBV21-1 and TRBJ2-1; TRBD2, as called in the table, went unchecked against the DNA. TRBV21-1 is deemed a pseudogene. There are 16 residues in the CDR3. This CDR3 is CASSTPGLGTHNEQFF. The CDR3 nucleotides are TGTGCCAGCAGCACACCGGGACTAGGGACGCACAATGAGCAGTTCTTC.

The J gene is TRBJ2-1, the V gene TRBV7-2; 7 bases line up with TRBD2. Germline V gene data show CDR1 as SGHTA and CDR2 as FQGNSA. V lost 1 base to trimming and J lost 4 bases; unmatched junction nucleotides: 7. The CDR3 runs to 16 residues. CDR3 amino acids: CASSLGRAGLYNEQFF. CDR3 in DNA: TGTGCCAGCAGCTTAGGCCGAGCGGGATTGTACAATGAGCAGTTCTTC.